The clone carrying this T cell receptor (beta chain) was picked up a small number of times. What it recognizes is unknown. Treatment defined: approximately nine-day PBMC culture with coronavirus spike peptide pools or control peptides (ViraFEST assay). Unexposed donor CD4+ T cells predated the COVID-19 pandemic, collected 2011-2018. This entry is derived from a study of vaccination and CD4 T cells after COVID-19. Across the study: The stimulus for the cells was overlapping spike peptides derived from SARS-CoV-2, HCoV-NL63, HCoV-OC43 and HCoV-229E. Whole-study results and caveats: The cohort comprised relatively few convalescent patients, and no early post-infection timepoints were analyzed.

V lost 2 bases, J lost 5 bases, and 6 bases stayed unmatched. The CDR3 length is 16 residues. Germline CDR1 is DFQATT and CDR2 is SNEGSKA (reference sequence). Sequencing of the DNA from cultured CD4+ T cells was carried out with the Oncomine TCR Beta short-read assay. Once CD4+ T cells had been cultured, genomic DNA was extracted from them. A single record per CDR3 protein comes from TCRdb applying MiXCR to the PCR reads. The sample includes 9,000 to 10,000 distinct CDR3 sequences, about 35% of them seen just once. The receptor's source is a human donor in good health. The gene calls are TRBV20-1 and TRBJ2-2; TRBD2 matches 12 bases. Sequencing was performed on CD4+ T cells from blood, cultured in vitro. This CDR3 reads CSARTGLAGLTGELFF. The DNA for the CDR3 is TGCAGTGCTAGAACGGGACTAGCGGGTTTGACCGGGGAGCTGTTTTTT.